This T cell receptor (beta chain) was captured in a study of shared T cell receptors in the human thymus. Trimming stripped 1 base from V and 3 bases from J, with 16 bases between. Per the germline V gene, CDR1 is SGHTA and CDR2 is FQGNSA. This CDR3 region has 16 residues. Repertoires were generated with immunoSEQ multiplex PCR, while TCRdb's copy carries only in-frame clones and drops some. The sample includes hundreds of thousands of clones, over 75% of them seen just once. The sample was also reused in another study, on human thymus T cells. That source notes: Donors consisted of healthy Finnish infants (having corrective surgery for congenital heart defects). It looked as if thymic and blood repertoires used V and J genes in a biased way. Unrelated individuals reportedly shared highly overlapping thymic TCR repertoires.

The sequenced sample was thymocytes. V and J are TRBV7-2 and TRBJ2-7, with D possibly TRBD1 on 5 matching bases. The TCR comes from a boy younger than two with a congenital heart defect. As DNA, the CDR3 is TGTGCCAGCAGCTTAGGCAGGGCTAGAATGAGCTACGAGCAGTACTTC. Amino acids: CASSLGRARMSYEQYF. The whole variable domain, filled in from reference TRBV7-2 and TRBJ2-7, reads GAGVSQSPSNKVTEKGKDVELRCDPISGHTALYWYRQSLGQGLEFLIYFQGNSAPDKSGLPSDRFSAERTGGSVSTLTIQRTQQEDSAVYLCASSLGRARMSYEQYFGPGTRLTVT.